This T cell receptor (beta chain) was found in a study of identical twins. The V end lost 1 base, the J end lost 2 bases, and 5 bases lay between the germline ends. Germline values: CDR1 SGDLS, CDR2 YYNGEE. This CDR3 is 13 amino acids long. TCRdb called the 5' RACE reads again in MiXCR, with one record for every CDR3 protein. The sample includes hundreds of thousands of distinct CDR3 sequences, around 20% seen only once; the top ten take around 4.4%. This clonotype appeared a few times. These data are also associated with another study on T cells expressing NK-cell markers.

Sequenced sample: PBMCs. This sequence joins TRBV9 and TRBJ2-3; no reliable D call. This TCR was sampled from a young woman in good health. This chain's CDR3 is CASSVWLTDTQYF. The CDR3 nucleotides are TGTGCCAGCAGCGTATGGCTCACAGATACGCAGTATTTT.